The 31 T cell receptor beta chains presented below share a single source sample, sequenced in a study of human T cells and chemical hapten exposure. TCRdb used MiXCR to reprocess the RACE reads, holding one entry per CDR3 protein. The sample shows 55,000 to 75,000 distinct CDR3 sequences, about 6% of them seen only once. The time point denotes: healthy volunteer bleed at 6 weeks. Unfractionated whole blood served as the source for total RNA extraction. Sequenced sample: whole blood. These receptors were collected from a female donor in good health. Some clones in this sample may be carry-over from other donors' samples.

This clonotype was detected ten times or more. The chain uses TRBV12-3 or TRBV12-4 and TRBJ1-3; tentative D call: TRBD1 (6 bases). The CDR3 has 13 residues. V was trimmed by 4 bases and J by 2 bases, leaving 6 bases between them. Here the CDR3 reads CASSSGAGNTIYF. As DNA, the CDR3 is TGTGCCAGCAGTTCAGGGGCTGGAAACACCATATATTTT.

This clonotype has a count of ten or more. The CDR3 DNA is TGTGCCACCAGTGACTATGCCTCCTACAATGAGCAGTTCTTC. Its protein is CATSDYASYNEQFF. The gene calls are TRBV24-1 and TRBJ2-1; D remains unclear. This CDR3 comprises 14 residues. Trimming removed 4 bases from V and 0 bases from J, with 6 bases in between. CDR1 is KGHDR and CDR2 is SFDVKD in the germline V gene.

This clonotype has ten or more counts. This chain connects TRBV10-3 to TRBJ2-1; 10 bases fit TRBD2. The V segment lost 6 bases and the J segment 4 bases; nucleotides outside the gene matches: 9. The CDR3 contains 16 residues. CDR1 and CDR2 (germline): ENHRY, SYGVKD. CDR3 amino acids: CAIRQPSGSTYNEQFF. CDR3 bases: TGTGCCATCAGACAGCCTAGCGGGAGTACTTACAATGAGCAGTTCTTC.

This clonotype was counted at least ten times. In DNA, the CDR3 is TGTGCCAGCAGGGACGGATTGAACACTGAAGCTTTCTTT. This codes for CASRDGLNTEAFF. This chain joins TRBV2 and TRBJ1-1, with D unresolved. The CDR3 loop spans 13 amino acids. Germline loops: CDR1 SNHLY, CDR2 FYNNEI. V lost 6 bases and J lost 0, with 8 bases in between. The full variable domain, in which reference TRBV2 and TRBJ1-1 provide the parts outside the CDR3, is EPEVTQTPSHQVTQMGQEVILRCVPISNHLYFYWYRQILGQKVEFLVSFYNNEISEKSEIFDDQFSVERPDGSNFTLKIRSTKLEDSAMYFCASRDGLNTEAFFGQGTRLTVV.

This sequence joins TRBV11-2 and TRBJ1-5, with 10 nucleotides matching TRBD1. CDR3 length: 17 residues. Germline CDR1 SGHAT, CDR2 FQNNGV. The ends lost 7 bases at V and 1 base at J; junction bases unmatched: 10. The CDR3 DNA follows: TGTGCCAGCACCCGACCGGACAGGGGGAAGAGCAATCAGCCCCAGCATTTT. Translating it yields CASTRPDRGKSNQPQHF.

About this clonotype itself: With a much larger clone just one base away, this may be a read error. The chain links TRBV12-3 or TRBV12-4 to TRBJ2-1, with 7 bases that match TRBD1. V lost 4 bases, J lost 6 bases, and 15 bases stayed unmatched. The CDR3 sequence is 17 residues long. The chain's CDR3 is CASSSRLNDRVRNEQFF. CDR3 nucleotides: TGTGCCAGCAGTTCACGTTTAAATGACAGGGTTCGCAATGAGCAGTTCTTC.

This clonotype showed up many times. V and J are TRBV6-2 or TRBV6-3 and TRBJ2-7; D is perhaps TRBD1 (6 bases). With 5 bases removed from V and 0 bases from J, the gap between germline ends came to 11 bases. Germline CDR1 MNHEY, CDR2 SVGEGT. CDR3 length equals 14 residues. The CDR3 spells CASSPRGSSYEQYF. The DNA of the CDR3 is TGTGCCAGCAGTCCCAGGGGTAGCTCCTACGAGCAGTACTTC.

The table lists this clonotype with many counts. The chain combines TRBV20-1 with TRBJ2-5, with D perhaps matching TRBD1 (6 bases). This CDR3 region has 13 residues. The V end lost 2 bases, the J end lost 7 bases, and 14 bases lay between the germline ends. Germline CDR1 is DFQATT and CDR2 is SNEGSKA (reference sequence). CDR3 sequence (DNA): TGCAGTGCTAGACTTTCAGGGGAGAGGACCCAGTACTTC. Encoded protein: CSARLSGERTQYF.

This clonotype was detected many times. The rearrangement links TRBV12-3 or TRBV12-4 to TRBJ2-3; no clear D. Trimming removed 5 bases at V and 1 base at J, with 13 bases between. This CDR3 spans 15 amino acids. Written as DNA, the CDR3 is TGTGCCAGCAGTGGTTGGGCCACGGGCACAGATACGCAGTATTTT. Its translation is CASSGWATGTDTQYF.

This clonotype was seen ten or more times. For the CDR3, the DNA is TGCGCCAGCAGCCTTGTCGGGCAGCAGAATGAAAAACTGTTTTTT. It translates to CASSLVGQQNEKLFF. This chain links TRBV5-1 with TRBJ1-4; D unresolved. Trimming removed 4 bases at V and 5 bases at J, with 15 bases between. This CDR3 is 15 amino acids long. Germline lookup yields CDR1 SGHRS and CDR2 YFSETQ.

This chain joins TRBV10-3 and TRBJ1-6; D is possibly TRBD1 (6 bases). The CDR3 runs to 13 residues. The germline V gene has CDR1 ENHRY and CDR2 SYGVKD. V gave up 7 bases and J gave up 8 bases, with 12 bases separating them. CDR3 coding DNA: TGTGCCATCACCGGGACACTGGATTCACCCCTCCACTTT. Translated, it gives CAITGTLDSPLHF.

This chain joins TRBV7-2 and TRBJ2-5, with TRBD2 identical over 8 bases. Germline CDR1 is SGHTA and CDR2 is FQGNSA. CDR3 length: 16 amino acids. With V trimmed by 1 base and J by 4 bases, 8 bases remained unmatched. CDR3 amino acids: CASSLDGGARVETQYF. The CDR3, as DNA: TGTGCCAGCAGCTTAGACGGGGGGGCGAGGGTAGAGACCCAGTACTTC.

This clonotype was observed a handful of times. The genes are TRBV28 and TRBJ2-7; D not resolved. V gave up 2 bases and J gave up 2 bases, with 10 bases separating them. Germline CDR1 is MDHEN and CDR2 is SYDVKM. This CDR3 comprises 14 residues. Here the CDR3 reads CASSLSTFPYEQYF. Here the CDR3 DNA reads TGTGCCAGCAGTTTAAGCACGTTCCCCTACGAGCAGTACTTC.

This clonotype has at least ten counts. The V gene is TRBV28, the J gene TRBJ2-7; D perhaps matches TRBD2 (5 bases). The CDR3 is 13 residues long. CDR1 is MDHEN, CDR2 SYDVKM, per germline. V dropped 7 bases and J dropped 8 bases, with 18 bases sitting between them. The CDR3 bases are TGTGCCAGCACTCGCGTTGGGGAGTACAAGCAGTACTTC. This encodes CASTRVGEYKQYF.

This clonotype was counted between two and nine times. The genes are TRBV5-1 and TRBJ1-6, with D possibly TRBD1 on 6 matching bases. The CDR3 is 16 residues long. CDR1 SGHRS and CDR2 YFSETQ come from the germline V gene. The germline V and J ends were trimmed by 4 bases and 2 bases, with 13 bases remaining between them. CDR3 nucleotide sequence: TGCGCCAGCAGCCTAGGGGGTAGAACCTATAATTCACCCCTCCACTTT. Its protein product is CASSLGGRTYNSPLHF.

This clonotype appeared a few times. The rearrangement joins TRBV12-3 or TRBV12-4 to TRBJ2-1, with D maybe TRBD2 (6 bases). The CDR3 is made up of 17 amino acids. The V end was cut by 1 base, the J end by 5 bases, with 18 bases between. This chain's CDR3 is CASSLDSGGPRNNEQFF. CDR3 nucleotides: TGTGCCAGCAGTTTAGATTCCGGGGGACCACGCAACAATGAGCAGTTCTTC.

This clonotype was seen a few times. The rearrangement links TRBV2 to TRBJ2-3; 7 bases are a match to TRBD2. This CDR3 has 16 residues. The ends lost 5 bases at V and 1 base at J; junction bases unmatched: 9. CDR1 and CDR2 from the germline V gene are SNHLY and FYNNEI. For the CDR3, the DNA is TGTGCCAGCAGTTTGTCCGGGACTACCCGCACAGATACGCAGTATTTT. Translation gives CASSLSGTTRTDTQYF.

This clonotype was counted at least ten times. The chain recombines TRBV5-1 with TRBJ1-5; D uncertain. Trimming cost V 4 bases and J 2 bases, with 10 bases left between them. Per germline, CDR1 SGHRS and CDR2 YFSETQ. The length of the CDR3 is 14 residues. CDR3 region: CASSTTTGNQPQHF. The CDR3 bases are TGCGCCAGCAGCACAACGACTGGCAATCAGCCCCAGCATTTT. The entire variable domain, with the rest obtained from reference TRBV5-1 and TRBJ1-5, is as follows: KAGVTQTPRYLIKTRGQQVTLSCSPISGHRSVSWYQQTPGQGLQFLFEYFSETQRNKGNFPGRFSGRQFSNSRSEMNVSTLELGDSALYLCASSTTTGNQPQHFGDGTRLSIL.

This clonotype has a count of ten or more. This chain uses TRBV7-2 with TRBJ2-7; D possibly corresponds to TRBD2 (5 bases). The CDR3 is made up of 12 amino acids. The ends were cut back, 8 bases at V and 2 bases at J, with 10 bases in the middle. Germline CDR1 reads SGHTA; CDR2 reads FQGNSA. As DNA, the CDR3 is TGTGCCAGCTCAGCCGGGGCCTACGAGCAGTACTTC. This codes for CASSAGAYEQYF.

This clonotype was detected many times. This chain links TRBV28 with TRBJ1-5; 9 bases agree with TRBD1. Per germline, CDR1 MDHEN and CDR2 SYDVKM. The CDR3 totals 15 residues. The junction had 6 bases not matched to a gene; V was cut back by 3 bases and J by 6 bases. The CDR3 region is CASSLPGQGGQPQHF. The CDR3 DNA follows: TGTGCCAGCAGTTTGCCGGGACAGGGTGGTCAGCCCCAGCATTTT.

The chain employs TRBV5-6 and TRBJ1-1; TRBD1 might be the D (5 bases). This CDR3 is built from 15 residues. The germline CDR1 and CDR2 sequences are SGHDT and YYEEEE. V dropped 0 bases and J dropped 0 bases, with 9 bases sitting between them. The CDR3 nucleotides read TGTGCCAGCAGCTTGGCCGGCAGGGTGAACACTGAAGCTTTCTTT. The encoded protein is CASSLAGRVNTEAFF.

The V call is TRBV18, the J call TRBJ1-1; D call uncertain. This CDR3 comprises 16 residues. Trimming pared 0 bases from V and 3 bases from J, leaving 14 bases between. CDR1 KGHSH and CDR2 LQKENI come from the germline V gene. The CDR3 sequence: CASSPPSIRLHTEAFF. CDR3 sequence (DNA): TGTGCCAGCTCACCACCAAGCATCAGGCTACACACTGAAGCTTTCTTT.

This clonotype has more than one count but fewer than ten. The rearrangement links TRBV6-5 to TRBJ1-1, with a weak D call TRBD1 (5 bases). Trimming cost V 2 bases and J 3 bases, with 16 bases left between them. The CDR3 runs to 16 residues. Per the germline V gene, CDR1 is MNHEY and CDR2 is SVGAGI. This CDR3 reads CASSYLSGAGHTEAFF. The CDR3 DNA sequence: TGTGCCAGCAGTTACCTGTCCGGGGCAGGGCACACTGAAGCTTTCTTT.

The V and J genes are TRBV21-1 and TRBJ2-1; TRBD2 reflects the table's D call only, with no check against the DNA. TRBV21-1 is designated a pseudogene. The CDR3 extends over 16 amino acids. CDR3 in amino acids: CASSKGEREHRDEQFF. For the CDR3, the DNA is TGTGCCAGCAGCAAAGGGGAGCGGGAGCACCGAGATGAGCAGTTCTTC.

This clonotype was seen many times. The CDR3 bases are TGTGCCAGCAGCTCTCAGGGAACCTATGGCTACACCTTC. This sequence encodes CASSSQGTYGYTF. The V call is TRBV9, the J call TRBJ1-2; possible D gene TRBD1, 5 bases. Germline assignment: CDR1 SGDLS and CDR2 YYNGEE. Between the trimmed V and J ends, which lost 4 bases and 4 bases, there was a span of 11 bases. The CDR3 consists of 13 residues.

This clonotype has a handful of counts. The V call is TRBV6-6, the J call TRBJ2-1; 7 nucleotides agree with TRBD2. In germline, CDR1 is MNHNY, CDR2 SVGAGI (reference sequence). Trimming removed 0 bases from V and 6 bases from J; junction bases left unmatched: 2. The CDR3 spans 14 residues. Written as DNA, the CDR3 is TGTGCCAGCAGTTACTCGACGGGGGGCAATGAGCAGTTCTTC. It is translated as CASSYSTGGNEQFF.

This clonotype has only a few counts. The gene calls are TRBV7-2 and TRBJ1-1; tentative D call: TRBD1 (5 bases). Trimming stripped 4 bases from V and 0 bases from J, with 15 bases between. The CDR3 has 16 residues. Germline values: CDR1 SGHTA, CDR2 FQGNSA. The CDR3 sequence: CASSSHTGTVNTEAFF. The CDR3 nucleotides are TGTGCCAGCAGCTCACATACGGGGACGGTGAACACTGAAGCTTTCTTT.

This clonotype was recorded many times. J is TRBJ2-7 and V is TRBV20-1; 7 bases are a match to TRBD2. Germline CDR1 and CDR2: DFQATT and SNEGSKA (reference sequence). The V and J ends lost 1 base and 5 bases, in that order; junction bases with no gene match: 5. This CDR3 is 13 amino acids long. The CDR3 protein is CSARGEGPDEQYF. The DNA of the CDR3 is TGCAGTGCTAGAGGGGAGGGGCCCGACGAGCAGTACTTC.

This clonotype qualifies as medium-sized. This chain uses TRBV12-3 or TRBV12-4 with TRBJ2-5; D perhaps matches TRBD1 (6 bases). This CDR3 comprises 14 residues. Trimming took 6 bases from V and 0 from J, leaving 11 bases between them. The CDR3: CASSSTGNQETQYF. The CDR3 DNA follows: TGTGCCAGCAGCTCTACAGGGAACCAAGAGACCCAGTACTTC.

This clonotype was detected a few times. The CDR3 nucleotides are TGCAGTGCTAGAAGCGGGACGGAAAATTCACCCCTCCACTTT. Its protein is CSARSGTENSPLHF. This chain links TRBV20-1 with TRBJ1-6; TRBD1 is a possible D gene (5 bases). The germline CDR1 and CDR2 sequences are DFQATT and SNEGSKA (reference sequence). Trimming left V 2 bases short and J 7 bases short, with 12 bases between. This CDR3 contains 14 residues.

The chain employs TRBV6-1 and TRBJ2-5; a weak D match, TRBD2 (6 bases). The CDR3 consists of 15 residues. Per the germline V gene, CDR1 is MNHNS and CDR2 is SASEGT. The V and J ends lost 0 bases and 5 bases respectively, with 13 bases between them. CDR3 sequence (DNA): TGTGCCAGCAGTGAAGCGCGGAGGGGCCTGGAGACCCAGTACTTC. Residues: CASSEARRGLETQYF.